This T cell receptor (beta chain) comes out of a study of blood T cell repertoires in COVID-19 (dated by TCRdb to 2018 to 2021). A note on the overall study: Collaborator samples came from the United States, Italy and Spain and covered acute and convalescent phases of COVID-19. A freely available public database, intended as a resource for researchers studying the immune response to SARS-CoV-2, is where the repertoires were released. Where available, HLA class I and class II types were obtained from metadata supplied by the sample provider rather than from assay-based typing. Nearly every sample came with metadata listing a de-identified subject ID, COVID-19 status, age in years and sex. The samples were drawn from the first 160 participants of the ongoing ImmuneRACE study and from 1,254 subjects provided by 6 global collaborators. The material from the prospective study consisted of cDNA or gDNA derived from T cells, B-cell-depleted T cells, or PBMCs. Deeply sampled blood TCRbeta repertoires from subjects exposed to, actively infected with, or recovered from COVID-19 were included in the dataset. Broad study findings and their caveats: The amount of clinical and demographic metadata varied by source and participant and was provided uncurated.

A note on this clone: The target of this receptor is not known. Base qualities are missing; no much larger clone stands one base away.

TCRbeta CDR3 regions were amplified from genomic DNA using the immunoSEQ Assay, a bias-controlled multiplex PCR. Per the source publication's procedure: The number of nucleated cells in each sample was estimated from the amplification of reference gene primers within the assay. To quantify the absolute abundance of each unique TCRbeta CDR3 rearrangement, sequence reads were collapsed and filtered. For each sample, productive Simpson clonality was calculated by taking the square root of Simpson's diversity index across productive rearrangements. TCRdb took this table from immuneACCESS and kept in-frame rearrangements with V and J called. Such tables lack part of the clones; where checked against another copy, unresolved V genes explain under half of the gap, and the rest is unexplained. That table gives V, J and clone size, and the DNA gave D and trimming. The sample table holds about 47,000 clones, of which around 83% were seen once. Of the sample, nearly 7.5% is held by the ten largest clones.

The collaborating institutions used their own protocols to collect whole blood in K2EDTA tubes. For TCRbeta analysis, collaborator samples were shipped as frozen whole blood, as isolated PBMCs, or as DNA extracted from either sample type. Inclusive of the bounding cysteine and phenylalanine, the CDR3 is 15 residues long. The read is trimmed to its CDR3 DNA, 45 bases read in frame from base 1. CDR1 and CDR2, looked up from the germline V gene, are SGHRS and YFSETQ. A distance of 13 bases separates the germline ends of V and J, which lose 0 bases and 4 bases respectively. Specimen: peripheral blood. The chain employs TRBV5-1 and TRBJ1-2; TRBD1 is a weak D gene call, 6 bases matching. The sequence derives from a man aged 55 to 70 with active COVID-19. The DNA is TGCGCCAGCAGCTTGGGGGACAATAACGCCTATGGCTACACCTTC. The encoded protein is CASSLGDNNAYGYTF.